Listed below are T cell receptor beta chains from one sample, sequenced in a study of T cell repertoires in cytomegalovirus infection. TCRdb processed the reads anew with MiXCR; each CDR3 protein has one entry. Counted here are about 310,000 distinct CDR3 sequences, about 17% occurring once; the ten biggest clones make up 9.5% to 15%. Sequencing was done on a sample of PBMCs. Receptors originate from a human donor in good health (CMV status not recorded). Some clones in this sample may be carry-over from other donors' samples. Each CDR3 is given with its conserved first and last residue. D genes are given only for firm matches. Size is stated for part of the rows, as once, few or many counts, or as a class when the clone is expanded.

j_call	d_call	v_call	clone_size	cdr3_aa	cdr3_nt
TRBJ2-5	.	TRBV20-1	few	CSARGTNQETQYF	TGCAGTGCCAGGGGGACTAATCAAGAGACCCAGTACTTC
TRBJ2-7	TRBD2	TRBV7-2	many	CASSRGGSSYEQYF	TGTGCCAGCAGCCGGGGGGGTTCCTCCTACGAGCAGTACTTC
TRBJ1-6	.	TRBV20-1	.	CSAQRDINAPLHF	TGCAGTGCCCAGAGGGACATAAATGCACCCCTCCACTTT
TRBJ2-5	.	TRBV18	few	CASSPQYQETQYF	TGTGCCAGCTCACCACAGTACCAAGAGACCCAGTACTTC
TRBJ1-2	TRBD1	TRBV6-2/TRBV6-3	many	CASSYSGQGPSYTF	TGTGCCAGCAGTTACTCGGGACAGGGGCCGAGCTACACCTTC
TRBJ2-7	.	TRBV19	many	CASSITAAPSYEQYF	TGTGCCAGTAGTATAACGGCAGCTCCCTCCTACGAGCAGTACTTC
TRBJ2-2	.	TRBV11-3	.	CASSSMSGELFF	TGTGCCAGCAGCTCGATGTCCGGGGAGCTGTTTTTT
TRBJ1-5	TRBD1	TRBV2	.	CASSAYWTGDQPQHF	TGTGCCAGCAGTGCATATTGGACAGGGGATCAGCCCCAGCATTTT
TRBJ2-1	.	TRBV6-4	.	CASSADGVRWRGRTNEQFF	TGTGCCAGCAGTGCAGACGGTGTTCGTTGGCGGGGGCGAACCAATGAGCAGTTCTTC
TRBJ2-3	TRBD2	TRBV4-1	many	CASSSQGPSGTDTQYF	TGCGCCAGCAGCTCCCAAGGTCCTAGCGGGACAGATACGCAGTATTTT
TRBJ2-3	TRBD2	TRBV28	.	CASSKTGTSGGSTDTQYF	TGTGCCAGTTCAAAAACCGGGACTAGCGGGGGAAGCACAGATACGCAGTATTTT
TRBJ1-5	.	TRBV2	many	CASSHNLEGSVNQPQHF	TGTGCCAGCAGCCACAACCTGGAGGGGTCGGTTAATCAGCCCCAGCATTTT
TRBJ2-7	.	TRBV19	many	CASSAQDSNRYYEQYF	TGTGCCAGTAGTGCCCAGGACTCTAACCGGTACTACGAGCAGTACTTC
TRBJ2-5	TRBD2	TRBV20-1	.	CSASPGAGGEETQYF	TGCAGTGCTAGTCCGGGAGCGGGGGGTGAAGAGACCCAGTACTTC